This TCR beta chain was found in a study of naive and memory T cell subsets. Study-level findings and limits: This RNA-based method may be sensitive to activation-related transcript changes.

Alpha and beta constant region primers primed reverse transcription for blood and skin samples. TCRdb reanalysed the 5' RACE reads using MiXCR and keeps one entry per CDR3 protein. The sample includes approximately 24,000 distinct CDR3 sequences, under 30% of them seen just once. The length of the CDR3 is 13 residues. Germline values: CDR1 SGHTA, CDR2 FQGNSA. V was pared by 5 bases and J by 10 bases, with 17 bases between. RNA was extracted from under 3 ml of whole blood of healthy adults. The library had UMIs added by 3' ligation of an oligonucleotide to TCR cDNA. Reverse transcription used DNase-treated unsorted total RNA, aiming for roughly 1 to 1,100 ng. This clonotype was counted at least ten times. What it binds is unknown.

The chain couples TRBV7-2 to TRBJ1-1; tentatively, D is TRBD1 (5 bases). This sequence was found in a female donor in good health. The CDR3 here is CASSQIPGRPAFF. In nucleotides, the CDR3 is TGTGCCAGCAGCCAAATTCCGGGGCGTCCAGCTTTCTTT.